Listed below are T cell receptor beta chains from one sample, sequenced in a study of metastatic and nonmetastatic thyroid tumors. TCRdb called clones again from the PCR reads with MiXCR. The sample has about 93,000 clones, roughly 12% seen once; the top ten hold approximately 10%. The material sequenced was blood. The origin of the receptors is a female donor with papillary thyroid cancer or a benign thyroid nodule (not recorded which). Some clones in this sample may be carry-over from other donors' samples. Both conserved end residues are part of each CDR3. The D gene is left open where the match is weak. Size is stated for part of the rows, as once, few or many counts, or as a class when the clone is expanded.

d_call: NA
v_call: TRBV28
j_call: TRBJ1-2
clone_size: many
cdr3_aa: CASSLQGSYGYTF
cdr3_nt: TGTGCCAGCAGTTTACAGGGTTCATATGGCTACACCTTC

d_call: TRBD1
v_call: TRBV7-9
j_call: TRBJ1-5
clone_size: many
cdr3_aa: CASSPGTGAGVGNQPQHF
cdr3_nt: TGTGCCAGCAGCCCCGGGACAGGGGCCGGAGTGGGCAATCAGCCCCAGCATTTT

d_call: NA
v_call: TRBV19
j_call: TRBJ1-1
clone_size: many
cdr3_aa: CASTVDPNIEAFF
cdr3_nt: TGTGCCAGTACCGTGGACCCGAACATTGAAGCTTTCTTT

d_call: TRBD1
v_call: TRBV30
j_call: TRBJ2-1
clone_size: many
cdr3_aa: CAWSHLTGAAWQFF
cdr3_nt: TGTGCCTGGAGCCACCTCACAGGGGCCGCTTGGCAGTTCTTC

d_call: NA
v_call: TRBV28
j_call: TRBJ2-7
clone_size: NA
cdr3_aa: CASSFAAYEQYF
cdr3_nt: TGTGCCAGCAGTTTTGCGGCCTACGAGCAGTACTTC

d_call: NA
v_call: TRBV7-2
j_call: TRBJ2-7
clone_size: many
cdr3_aa: CASSSQYRGEQYF
cdr3_nt: TGTGCCAGCAGCTCACAATACCGAGGCGAGCAGTACTTC

d_call: NA
v_call: TRBV7-2
j_call: TRBJ1-6
clone_size: many
cdr3_aa: CASSLRSDNSPLHF
cdr3_nt: TGTGCCAGCAGCTTGCGGTCAGATAATTCACCCCTCCACTTT

d_call: NA
v_call: TRBV7-3
j_call: TRBJ1-1
clone_size: NA
cdr3_aa: CASSSTGSTEAFF
cdr3_nt: TGTGCCAGCAGCTCGACGGGCTCCACTGAAGCTTTCTTT

d_call: NA
v_call: TRBV12-3/TRBV12-4
j_call: TRBJ2-7
clone_size: few
cdr3_aa: CASSSGTGHQEQYF
cdr3_nt: TGTGCCAGCAGTTCCGGGACGGGGCACCAAGAGCAGTACTTC

d_call: NA
v_call: TRBV4-3
j_call: TRBJ2-1
clone_size: many
cdr3_aa: CASSQITGREQFF
cdr3_nt: TGCGCCAGCAGCCAGATCACAGGGAGGGAGCAGTTCTTC

d_call: NA
v_call: TRBV6-2/TRBV6-3
j_call: TRBJ2-5
clone_size: many
cdr3_aa: CASRRPPTGEETQYF
cdr3_nt: TGTGCCAGCAGACGCCCCCCTACAGGAGAGGAGACCCAGTACTTC

d_call: NA
v_call: TRBV7-2
j_call: TRBJ2-5
clone_size: many
cdr3_aa: CASSSDDAGRRMETQYF
cdr3_nt: TGTGCCAGCAGCTCCGATGATGCGGGACGCCGGATGGAGACCCAGTACTTC

d_call: NA
v_call: TRBV5-1
j_call: TRBJ1-1
clone_size: many
cdr3_aa: CASSLTFSGGIGTEAFF
cdr3_nt: TGCGCCAGCAGCTTGACATTCTCAGGCGGAATAGGGACTGAAGCTTTCTTT

d_call: NA
v_call: TRBV9
j_call: TRBJ2-1
clone_size: many
cdr3_aa: CASSAQGFNEQFF
cdr3_nt: TGTGCCAGCAGCGCACAGGGTTTCAATGAGCAGTTCTTC

d_call: NA
v_call: TRBV28
j_call: TRBJ2-7
clone_size: many
cdr3_aa: CASRTDSSYEQYF
cdr3_nt: TGTGCCAGCAGGACGGACAGCTCCTACGAGCAGTACTTC

d_call: TRBD2
v_call: TRBV12-3/TRBV12-4
j_call: TRBJ2-1
clone_size: many
cdr3_aa: CASRQIAGEYNEQFF
cdr3_nt: TGTGCCAGCAGGCAAATAGCGGGAGAATACAATGAGCAGTTCTTC

d_call: TRBD2
v_call: TRBV5-4
j_call: TRBJ2-3
clone_size: NA
cdr3_aa: CASSLVGLSGGPGTDTRYF
cdr3_nt: TGTGCCAGCAGCTTGGTGGGACTATCGGGAGGGCCCGGCACAGATACGCGGTATTTT

d_call: TRBD1
v_call: TRBV11-2
j_call: TRBJ2-7
clone_size: NA
cdr3_aa: CASSLDRWGQGSHEQYF
cdr3_nt: TGTGCCAGCAGCTTAGATCGATGGGGACAGGGATCGCACGAGCAGTACTTC

d_call: NA
v_call: TRBV20-1
j_call: TRBJ2-5
clone_size: many
cdr3_aa: CSAAELRTSQETQYF
cdr3_nt: TGCAGTGCTGCTGAACTCCGGACAAGTCAAGAGACCCAGTACTTC

d_call: NA
v_call: TRBV20-1
j_call: TRBJ2-7
clone_size: many
cdr3_aa: CSARGTEGGGGFSYEQYF
cdr3_nt: TGCAGTGCTAGAGGGACAGAGGGTGGCGGGGGTTTCTCCTACGAGCAGTACTTC

d_call: TRBD2
v_call: TRBV6-2/TRBV6-3
j_call: TRBJ2-5
clone_size: many
cdr3_aa: CASSYWAAGLDQETQYF
cdr3_nt: TGTGCCAGCAGTTACTGGGCTGCGGGACTAGACCAAGAGACCCAGTACTTC

d_call: NA
v_call: TRBV7-2
j_call: TRBJ2-7
clone_size: many
cdr3_aa: CASSRTATSGDEQYF
cdr3_nt: TGTGCCAGCAGCCGGACCGCAACTAGTGGAGACGAGCAGTACTTC

d_call: NA
v_call: TRBV19
j_call: TRBJ2-3
clone_size: many
cdr3_aa: CASSSPGGDTQYF
cdr3_nt: TGTGCCAGTAGTTCCCCTGGGGGGGATACGCAGTATTTT

d_call: TRBD1
v_call: TRBV19
j_call: TRBJ2-7
clone_size: NA
cdr3_aa: CASSPTGVLSREQYF
cdr3_nt: TGTGCCAGTAGCCCGACAGGGGTACTATCCCGCGAGCAGTACTTC

d_call: NA
v_call: TRBV5-6
j_call: TRBJ1-5
clone_size: few
cdr3_aa: CASSFYGSSNQPQHF
cdr3_nt: TGTGCCAGCAGCTTCTACGGGAGTAGCAATCAGCCCCAGCATTTT

d_call: NA
v_call: TRBV11-3
j_call: TRBJ2-7
clone_size: NA
cdr3_aa: CASSLATGYEQYF
cdr3_nt: TGTGCCAGCAGCTTAGCGACAGGCTACGAGCAGTACTTC

d_call: NA
v_call: TRBV28
j_call: TRBJ2-7
clone_size: many
cdr3_aa: CASSGVSSFEQYF
cdr3_nt: TGTGCCAGCAGCGGGGTATCTTCTTTCGAGCAGTACTTC

d_call: NA
v_call: TRBV6-2/TRBV6-3
j_call: TRBJ1-5
clone_size: few
cdr3_aa: CASSYGVGDNQPQHF
cdr3_nt: TGTGCCAGCAGTTACGGGGTTGGGGACAATCAGCCCCAGCATTTT

d_call: TRBD1
v_call: TRBV5-4
j_call: TRBJ1-1
clone_size: many
cdr3_aa: CASSFRDRRWRMNTEAFF
cdr3_nt: TGTGCCAGCAGCTTCCGGGACAGGCGATGGAGGATGAACACTGAAGCTTTCTTT

d_call: NA
v_call: TRBV7-2
j_call: TRBJ2-1
clone_size: many
cdr3_aa: CASSLGTLSGQFF
cdr3_nt: TGTGCCAGCAGCTTAGGGACCCTATCGGGGCAGTTCTTC

d_call: TRBD1
v_call: TRBV27
j_call: TRBJ2-1
clone_size: many
cdr3_aa: CATIRQGPTYNEQFF
cdr3_nt: TGTGCCACCATTAGACAGGGGCCGACCTACAATGAGCAGTTCTTC

d_call: TRBD1
v_call: TRBV5-1
j_call: TRBJ2-6
clone_size: many
cdr3_aa: CASSPRGQGVRPGANVLTF
cdr3_nt: TGCGCCAGCAGCCCCCGCGGACAGGGAGTTCGCCCGGGGGCCAACGTCCTGACTTTC

d_call: TRBD1
v_call: TRBV28
j_call: TRBJ1-6
clone_size: many
cdr3_aa: CASSGTAYNSPLHF
cdr3_nt: TGTGCCAGCAGTGGGACAGCCTATAATTCACCCCTCCACTTT

d_call: NA
v_call: TRBV11-2
j_call: TRBJ2-3
clone_size: many
cdr3_aa: CASSLVGGGHGTQYF
cdr3_nt: TGTGCCAGCAGCTTAGTAGGGGGGGGGCACGGTACGCAGTATTTT

d_call: NA
v_call: TRBV10-1
j_call: TRBJ1-1
clone_size: NA
cdr3_aa: CASGGVDSLRNTEAFF
cdr3_nt: TGCGCCAGTGGGGGGGTGGACAGCCTGCGGAACACTGAAGCTTTCTTT

d_call: TRBD1
v_call: TRBV5-4
j_call: TRBJ1-2
clone_size: once
cdr3_aa: CASSLWGEGGPLYGYTF
cdr3_nt: TGTGCCAGCAGCTTGTGGGGGGAAGGGGGCCCCTTGTATGGCTACACCTTC

d_call: TRBD1
v_call: TRBV9
j_call: TRBJ1-2
clone_size: many
cdr3_aa: CASSAPGQGGYGYTF
cdr3_nt: TGTGCCAGCAGCGCGCCTGGACAGGGTGGCTATGGCTACACCTTC

d_call: NA
v_call: TRBV2
j_call: TRBJ2-3
clone_size: many
cdr3_aa: CASTTELGTDTQYF
cdr3_nt: TGTGCCAGCACCACGGAGCTAGGCACAGATACGCAGTATTTT

d_call: TRBD2
v_call: TRBV3-1
j_call: TRBJ2-1
clone_size: NA
cdr3_aa: CASSLGLAGNEQFF
cdr3_nt: TGTGCCAGCAGCCTGGGACTAGCGGGCAATGAGCAGTTCTTC

d_call: NA
v_call: TRBV6-1
j_call: TRBJ1-2
clone_size: few
cdr3_aa: CASSEASCGGTIGGYTF
cdr3_nt: TGTGCCAGCAGTGAGGCGTCATGTGGCGGGACTATTGGTGGCTACACCTTC

d_call: TRBD1
v_call: TRBV27
j_call: TRBJ2-7
clone_size: many
cdr3_aa: CASRRTGGSYEQYF
cdr3_nt: TGTGCCAGCAGAAGGACAGGGGGGTCCTACGAGCAGTACTTC